What follows is one TCR beta chain and its context. This specimen belongs to a study of blood T cell repertoires in COVID-19. About the research overall: Acute and convalescent COVID-19 samples came from the United States, Italy and Spain. From T cells, B-cell-depleted T cells, or PBMCs came the material, which was cDNA or gDNA.

Germline V gene data show CDR1 as LGHNA and CDR2 as YNFKEQ. The CDR3 sequence is 11 residues long. Trimming took 3 bases from V and 6 from J, leaving 4 bases between them. The authors' processing: Quantification of nucleated cells was approximated via reference gene primer amplification. Sequencing was performed with immunoSEQ multiplex PCR; in TCRdb, only in-frame clones are kept and a portion is missing. V and J calls and clone size come straight from that table; D and trimming were deduced from the DNA. The sample shows roughly 200,000 clones, 88% of them seen only once. This chain connects TRBV4-2 to TRBJ2-3; D uncertain. The clonotype was recovered from a man between 18 and 29 years old with active or convalescent COVID-19. The specimen sequenced was peripheral blood. This CDR3 is CASSQTDTQYF. As DNA, the CDR3 is TGTGCCAGCAGCCAGACTGATACGCAGTATTTT.